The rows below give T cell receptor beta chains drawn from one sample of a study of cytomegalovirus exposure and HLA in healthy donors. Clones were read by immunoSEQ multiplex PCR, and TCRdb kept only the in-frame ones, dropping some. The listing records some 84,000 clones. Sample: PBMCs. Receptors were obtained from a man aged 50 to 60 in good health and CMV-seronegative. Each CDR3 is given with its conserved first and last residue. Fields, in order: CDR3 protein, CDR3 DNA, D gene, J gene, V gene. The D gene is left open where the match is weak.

CASSIGGGPTNTGELFF	TGTGCCAGCAGCATCGGCGGGGGACCCACAAACACCGGGGAGCTGTTTTTT	TRBD2	TRBJ2-2	TRBV7-3
CASSLGDRNYGYTF	TGCGCCAGCAGCTTGGGGGACAGGAACTATGGCTACACCTTC	TRBD1	TRBJ1-2	TRBV5-1
CASSTKITGFYGYTF	TGCGCCAGCAGTACTAAGATTACAGGGTTCTATGGCTACACCTTC	.	TRBJ1-2	TRBV10-2
CASRTGTGPYGYTF	TGTGCCAGCAGAACCGGGACAGGACCCTATGGCTACACCTTC	TRBD1	TRBJ1-2	TRBV28
CASSLNAGDQETQYF	TGTGCTAGCAGCCTAAATGCGGGGGACCAAGAGACCCAGTACTTC	TRBD2	TRBJ2-5	TRBV7-7
CASRGLAGNAYEQYF	TGTGCCAGCAGAGGACTAGCGGGGAACGCCTACGAGCAGTACTTC	TRBD2	TRBJ2-7	TRBV7-9
CASSRLATDTQYF	TGTGCCAGCAGCCGACTAGCCACAGATACGCAGTATTTT	TRBD2	TRBJ2-3	TRBV2
CASSPPRTEALEQYF	TGTGCCAGCTCACCACCGAGGACAGAGGCCCTCGAGCAGTACTTC	.	TRBJ2-7	TRBV18
CASSQIPGQINSPLHF	TGCGCCAGCAGCCAGATTCCGGGACAGATTAATTCACCCCTCCACTTT	TRBD1	TRBJ1-6	TRBV4-1
CASRIPGISNYGYTF	TGTGCCAGCAGGATTCCGGGGATCTCTAACTATGGCTACACCTTC	.	TRBJ1-2	TRBV28
CASLRTSGGARGEQFF	TGCGCCAGCTTAAGGACTAGCGGGGGAGCCCGTGGGGAGCAGTTCTTC	TRBD2	TRBJ2-1	TRBV10-2
CASSLDGTVNQPQHF	TGTGCCAGCAGCTTAGACGGGACAGTTAATCAGCCCCAGCATTTT	TRBD1	TRBJ1-5	TRBV7-2
CASTQGAGSPLHF	TGTGCCAGCACCCAGGGGGCCGGATCACCCCTCCACTTT	TRBD1	TRBJ1-6	TRBV27
CASSLAPTGSQETQYF	TGTGCCAGCAGCTTAGCACCGACGGGAAGCCAAGAGACCCAGTACTTC	.	TRBJ2-5	TRBV11-2
CASSSPYGYTF	TGTGCCAGCAGTTCTCCCTATGGCTACACCTTC	.	TRBJ1-2	TRBV28
CAISGQSEKLFF	TGTGCCATCAGTGGACAGTCTGAAAAACTGTTTTTT	.	TRBJ1-4	TRBV10-3
CSASVNYGYTF	TGCAGTGCCTCAGTTAACTATGGCTACACCTTC	.	TRBJ1-2	TRBV20-1
CASSLAGGTYNEQFF	TGTGCCAGCAGCTTAGCGGGGGGGACCTACAATGAGCAGTTCTTC	TRBD2	TRBJ2-1	TRBV7-9
CASSLESRFGNTIYF	TGCGCCAGCAGCTTGGAGTCCAGGTTCGGAAACACCATATATTTT	.	TRBJ1-3	TRBV5-1
CASSQGADQPQHF	TGTGCCAGCTCACAGGGGGCCGATCAGCCCCAGCATTTT	TRBD1	TRBJ1-5	TRBV18
CATSRGIADTQYF	TGTGCCACCAGCCGAGGAATTGCGGATACGCAGTATTTT	.	TRBJ2-3	TRBV15
CASSVGGGGLEQYF	TGTGCCAGCAGCGTAGGTGGGGGGGGGCTCGAGCAGTACTTC	.	TRBJ2-7	TRBV9
CASSVTGNTEAFF	TGTGCCAGCAGCGTAACAGGGAACACTGAAGCTTTCTTT	.	TRBJ1-1	TRBV9
CASSNQQGPYEQYF	TGTGCCAGCAGTAACCAACAGGGCCCCTACGAGCAGTACTTC	.	TRBJ2-7	TRBV6-6
CASSLRITGANVLTF	TGTGCCAGCAGTTTGAGGATAACTGGGGCCAACGTCCTGACTTTC	.	TRBJ2-6	TRBV28
CASSLGGQGVLYGYTF	TGTGCCAGCAGCTTAGGGGGACAGGGGGTACTGTATGGCTACACCTTC	TRBD1	TRBJ1-2	TRBV7-8
CASSLRGARTDTQYF	TGTGCCAGCAGTTTGCGGGGGGCCCGTACAGATACGCAGTATTTT	TRBD2	TRBJ2-3	TRBV27
CASSDRKYEQYF	TGTGCCAGCAGCGACAGGAAGTACGAGCAGTACTTC	.	TRBJ2-7	TRBV5-5